This is a list of T cell receptor beta chains from one sample in a study of cytomegalovirus exposure and HLA in healthy donors. The protocol was immunoSEQ multiplex PCR, while the TCRdb copy is restricted to in-frame clones and leaves out a portion. The profile covers more than 85,000 clones, with around 80% appearing a single time and less than 3% taken by the ten largest. Sequenced sample: PBMCs. These receptors were collected from a woman in her fifties or sixties in good health and CMV-seropositive. Each CDR3 is given with its conserved first and last residue. Each record gives: J gene, D gene, V gene, clone size, CDR3 protein, CDR3 DNA. A D gene is named only where the DNA matches it firmly. Clone size is not always given. Where it is, it says once, few, many or a class for expanded clones.

TRBJ2-1 TRBD1 TRBV5-1 NA CASSRPGQGRNEQFF TGCGCCAGCAGCAGACCGGGACAGGGGAGGAATGAGCAGTTCTTC
TRBJ2-3 NA TRBV9 NA CASSISGVGFADTQYF TGTGCCAGCAGCATATCAGGGGTCGGGTTTGCAGATACGCAGTATTTT
TRBJ2-1 NA TRBV5-6 few CASSLYNEQFF TGTGCCAGCAGCCTTTACAATGAGCAGTTCTTC
TRBJ1-5 NA TRBV18 NA CASSPPTGLNQPQHF TGTGCCAGCTCACCCCCAACAGGGCTCAATCAGCCCCAGCATTTT
TRBJ1-2 NA TRBV19 NA CASSMRVLLYGYTF TGTGCCAGTAGTATGAGGGTTTTGCTCTATGGCTACACCTTC
TRBJ2-7 NA TRBV30 once CAWSARREGEQYF TGTGCCTGGAGTGCCCGGAGGGAAGGCGAGCAGTACTTC
TRBJ2-2 TRBD2 TRBV9 NA CASSDGSGPGTGELFF TGTGCCAGCAGCGACGGTAGCGGGCCCGGCACCGGGGAGCTGTTTTTT
TRBJ2-7 TRBD1 TRBV13 NA CASSLGQGGQGIYEQYF TGTGCCAGCAGCTTAGGCCAGGGGGGACAGGGAATATACGAGCAGTACTTC
TRBJ2-7 TRBD2 TRBV5-4 NA CASSLGSGSRYEQYF TGTGCCAGCAGCTTGGGGAGCGGGAGCCGCTACGAGCAGTACTTC
TRBJ2-2 NA TRBV7-6 few CASSSRQSKGTGELFF TGTGCCAGCAGCTCACGACAGTCAAAGGGCACCGGGGAGCTGTTTTTT